These 3 T cell receptor beta chains were sequenced from one sample in a study of shared clonotypes between healthy human individuals. Profiling relied on immunoSEQ multiplex PCR, and the TCRdb table lists in-frame clones only, not all of them. The data show some 2.3 million clones, 85% to 95% seen once. Input material: naive CD4+ T cells from PBMCs. The subset here: CD45RA+ positively selected. The receptor set was obtained from a young man in good health. Some clones in this sample may be carry-over from other donors' samples.

The chain is built from TRBV4-1 and TRBJ1-2; 7 bases fit TRBD1. With 3 bases clipped from V and 0 bases from J, the junction kept 10 bases outside the gene matches. Germline lookup yields CDR1 MGHRA and CDR2 YSYEKL. The CDR3 covers 17 residues. For the CDR3, the DNA is TGCGCCAGCAGCCATTACAGGGGACCCGAGCCTAACTATGGCTACACCTTC. Protein: CASSHYRGPEPNYGYTF.

For the CDR3, the DNA is TGTGCCAGCAGCTCGACAGGGCCCGGGGAGCTGTTTTTT. Translating gives CASSSTGPGELFF. The rearrangement uses TRBV7-2 and TRBJ2-2; 7 nucleotides line up with TRBD1. The CDR3 has 13 amino acids. Germline V gene sequence: CDR1 SGHTA, CDR2 FQGNSA. Trimming cost V 4 bases and J 6 bases; bases outside gene matches: 2. Based on the CDR3 plus reference TRBV7-2 and TRBJ2-2, the full variable domain is GAGVSQSPSNKVTEKGKDVELRCDPISGHTALYWYRQSLGQGLEFLIYFQGNSAPDKSGLPSDRFSAERTGGSVSTLTIQRTQQEDSAVYLCASSSTGPGELFFGEGSRLTVL.

The V and J genes are TRBV9 and TRBJ2-1; 12 bases align to TRBD2. V lost 0 bases to trimming and J lost 6 bases; unmatched junction nucleotides: 7. This CDR3 is built from 17 residues. The V gene's germline CDR1 is SGDLS and CDR2 YYNGEE. The CDR3 spells CASSVASGTSGSNEQFF. The DNA of the CDR3 is TGTGCCAGCAGCGTAGCTTCCGGGACTAGCGGGTCCAATGAGCAGTTCTTC.